The clone carrying this TCR beta chain has only a few counts. The trim removed 4 bases at V and 5 bases at J, leaving 9 bases unmatched. The germline CDR1 and CDR2 sequences are MNHEY and SMNVEV (reference sequence). There are 16 residues in the CDR3. This record belongs to a study of blood T cells in healthy people across ages. A second PCR, run for about 7 to 12 cycles, used a sample-barcoded 5' primer plus a J-beta primer mix. MiXCR, applied by TCRdb to the 5' RACE reads, yields one record per CDR3 protein. The data hold just over 1 million distinct CDR3 sequences, with 35% to 55% observed a single time.

V and J are TRBV27 and TRBJ2-5, with 11 bases lining up with TRBD2. The sequence was collected from a woman aged 55-70 years in good health. The specimen sequenced was blood. The CDR3 DNA is TGTGCCAGCAGTTCACTTCTAGCGGGAGGAGGGGAGACCCAGTACTTC. Translation: CASSSLLAGGGETQYF.